The TCR beta chain described here comes from a study of human T cells and chemical hapten exposure. Study results and caveats: Since the donors had alopecia, their immune response may not be the same as that of healthy people. The study found expanded TCRs formed significantly more large CDR3 similarity clusters than controls.

The study's library attached unique molecular identifiers to single cDNA molecules. TCRdb redid the calling of the RACE reads with MiXCR, one entry per CDR3 protein. This repertoire shows 150,000 to 200,000 distinct CDR3 sequences, roughly 15% found once; its top ten account for 1.5% to 2%. The sample's time point: patch test 1, 2 weeks after DPC sensitization. Specified treatment: therapeutic diphenylcyclopropenone sensitization with weekly scalp DPC. Each patch-test visit's blood sample preceded patch application. With respect to this clonotype: Its antigen is currently unknown.

Source: whole blood, taken in connection with sensitization to the hapten diphenylcyclopropenone (DPC). The sequence was collected from a woman in her twenties or thirties with alopecia areata. Some clones in this sample may be carry-over from other donors' samples.

The CDR3: CASTALSYNEQFF. Here the CDR3 DNA reads TGTGCCAGCACCGCCCTCTCCTACAATGAGCAGTTCTTC. The rearrangement links TRBV7-9 to TRBJ2-1; D is unresolved. This CDR3 contains 13 residues. Germline CDR1 SEHNR, CDR2 FQNEAQ (reference sequence). Between the trimmed V and J ends, which lost 7 bases and 0 bases, there was a span of 7 bases.